The rows below give T cell receptor beta chains drawn from one sample of a study of blood T cell repertoires in COVID-19. The repertoire was sequenced with immunoSEQ multiplex PCR; TCRdb's copy has only in-frame clones and lacks some. The sample holds around 50,000 clones, roughly 90% seen once. Sequencing input: peripheral blood. These receptors all stem from a human donor in a cohort sampled during active COVID-19. CDR3s include the opening cysteine and the closing phenylalanine or tryptophan. The order of the fields is V gene, D gene, J gene, CDR3 protein. D genes are given only for firm matches.

V: TRBV7-2; D: -; J: TRBJ1-1; CDR3: CASSTGSTRPNTEAFF
V: TRBV11-3; D: -; J: TRBJ2-3; CDR3: CASSPRQSPDTQYF
V: TRBV18; D: -; J: TRBJ1-1; CDR3: CASSPQTGMLNTEAFF
V: TRBV7-3; D: -; J: TRBJ2-1; CDR3: CASSLKKARGDNEQFF
V: TRBV4-1; D: TRBD1; J: TRBJ1-5; CDR3: CASSLSTGVLGGNQPQHF
V: TRBV12-3/TRBV12-4; D: TRBD1; J: TRBJ1-2; CDR3: CASSFHRGYGYTF
V: TRBV7-2; D: -; J: TRBJ1-5; CDR3: CASSLESGDNQPQHF
V: TRBV2; D: -; J: TRBJ1-6; CDR3: CASSVRIFTDNSYNSPLHF
V: TRBV5-1; D: TRBD2; J: TRBJ2-1; CDR3: CASSLIAGVYNEQFF
V: TRBV27; D: TRBD2; J: TRBJ2-7; CDR3: CASSPGLAGEAYEQYF
V: TRBV9; D: TRBD1; J: TRBJ1-4; CDR3: CASSGSGGRDEKLFF
V: TRBV27; D: TRBD1; J: TRBJ1-1; CDR3: CASSRGWENTEAFF
V: TRBV10-3; D: -; J: TRBJ1-1; CDR3: CAIGQPNTEAFF
V: TRBV5-1; D: TRBD1; J: TRBJ2-3; CDR3: CASSPRTGSAPDTQYF
V: TRBV4-3; D: -; J: TRBJ1-1; CDR3: CASSQGGGNMVPEAFF
V: TRBV28; D: -; J: TRBJ2-3; CDR3: CASSSTRAFITGTDTQYF
V: TRBV5-4; D: -; J: TRBJ2-1; CDR3: CASSLALYNEQFF
V: TRBV7-8; D: -; J: TRBJ2-7; CDR3: CASSWVDRPTTYEQYF
V: TRBV2; D: -; J: TRBJ2-3; CDR3: CASRAIESTDTQYF
V: TRBV7-2; D: -; J: TRBJ2-7; CDR3: CASSLAQGNYEQYF
V: TRBV29-1; D: TRBD2; J: TRBJ2-7; CDR3: CSAGRTSGSLNEQYF
V: TRBV24-1; D: -; J: TRBJ2-3; CDR3: CATSDVSTDTQYF
V: TRBV2; D: TRBD2; J: TRBJ2-1; CDR3: CASSGQRGGINEQFF
V: TRBV15; D: TRBD1; J: TRBJ1-4; CDR3: CATSTPDRGSEKLFF
V: TRBV18; D: TRBD2; J: TRBJ2-5; CDR3: CASSRTSQETQYF
V: TRBV19; D: TRBD1; J: TRBJ1-1; CDR3: CASLSRDRGGGTEAFF
V: TRBV7-2; D: -; J: TRBJ2-1; CDR3: CASSLTGDNEQFF
V: TRBV7-2; D: TRBD1; J: TRBJ2-7; CDR3: CASSFSGTDEYEQYF
V: TRBV5-4; D: -; J: TRBJ1-1; CDR3: CASSLGRGKTEAFF
V: TRBV6-5; D: TRBD2; J: TRBJ2-1; CDR3: CASSPGLAGSGEQFF
V: TRBV28; D: TRBD1; J: TRBJ1-2; CDR3: CASTAPGQGISNYGYTF
V: TRBV7-8; D: TRBD1; J: TRBJ1-1; CDR3: CASSVNTATGGAHTEAFF
V: TRBV30; D: -; J: TRBJ1-5; CDR3: CAWSLGVDQPQHF
V: TRBV9; D: -; J: TRBJ2-7; CDR3: CASSVAYSDEQYF
V: TRBV5-4; D: -; J: TRBJ1-6; CDR3: CASREGTNHSPLHF
V: TRBV7-2; D: -; J: TRBJ1-6; CDR3: CASSLGPIQSSPLHF
V: TRBV24-1; D: TRBD2; J: TRBJ2-3; CDR3: CATSGPLAGLADTQYF
V: TRBV7-2; D: TRBD1; J: TRBJ1-4; CDR3: CASRETGANEKLFF
V: TRBV7-9; D: TRBD1; J: TRBJ1-2; CDR3: CASSLAQGASGYTF
V: TRBV27; D: TRBD1; J: TRBJ2-7; CDR3: CASSHPTGVHEQYF
V: TRBV6-4; D: -; J: TRBJ2-6; CDR3: CASSERDSGANVLTF
V: TRBV5-8; D: -; J: TRBJ2-1; CDR3: CASSLAGKVNEQFF
V: TRBV28; D: -; J: TRBJ2-3; CDR3: CASSNPLGTQYF